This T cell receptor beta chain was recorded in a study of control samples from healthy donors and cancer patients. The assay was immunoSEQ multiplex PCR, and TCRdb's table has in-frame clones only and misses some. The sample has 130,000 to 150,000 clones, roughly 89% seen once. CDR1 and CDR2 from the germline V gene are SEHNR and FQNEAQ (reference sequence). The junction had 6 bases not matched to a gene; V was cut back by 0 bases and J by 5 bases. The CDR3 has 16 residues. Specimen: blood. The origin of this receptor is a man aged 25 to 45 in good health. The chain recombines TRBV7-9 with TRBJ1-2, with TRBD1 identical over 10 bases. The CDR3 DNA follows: TGTGCCAGCAGCTTAGCGTTGACAGGGGGCCGGTATGGCTACACCTTC. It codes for CASSLALTGGRYGYTF.